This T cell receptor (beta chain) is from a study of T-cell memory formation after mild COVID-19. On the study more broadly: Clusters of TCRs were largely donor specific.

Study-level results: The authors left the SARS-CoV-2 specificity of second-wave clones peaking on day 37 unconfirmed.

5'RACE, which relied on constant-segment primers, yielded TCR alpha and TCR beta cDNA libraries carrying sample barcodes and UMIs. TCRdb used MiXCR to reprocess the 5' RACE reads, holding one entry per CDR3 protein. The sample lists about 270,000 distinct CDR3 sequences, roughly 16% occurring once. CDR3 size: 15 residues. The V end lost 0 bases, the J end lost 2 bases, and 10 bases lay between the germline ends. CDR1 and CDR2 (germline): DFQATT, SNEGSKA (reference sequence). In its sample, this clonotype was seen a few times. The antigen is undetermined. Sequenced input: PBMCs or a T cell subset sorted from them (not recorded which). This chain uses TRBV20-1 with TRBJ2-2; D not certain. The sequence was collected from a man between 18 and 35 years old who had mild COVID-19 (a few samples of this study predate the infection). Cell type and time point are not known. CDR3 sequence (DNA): TGCAGTGCTAGAGATCGGGCAGCCAACACCGGGGAGCTGTTTTTT. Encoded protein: CSARDRAANTGELFF.